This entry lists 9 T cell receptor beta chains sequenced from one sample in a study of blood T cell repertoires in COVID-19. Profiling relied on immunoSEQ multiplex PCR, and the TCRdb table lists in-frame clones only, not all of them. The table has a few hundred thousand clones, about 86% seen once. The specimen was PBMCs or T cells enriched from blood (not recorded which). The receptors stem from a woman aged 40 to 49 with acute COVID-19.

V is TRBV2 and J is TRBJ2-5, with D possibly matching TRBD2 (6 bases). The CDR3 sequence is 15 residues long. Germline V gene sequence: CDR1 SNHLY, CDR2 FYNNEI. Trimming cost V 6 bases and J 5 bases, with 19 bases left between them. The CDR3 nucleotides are TGTGCCAGCAGGCGGACAACTAGCTTGAGGGAGACCCAGTACTTC. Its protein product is CASRRTTSLRETQYF. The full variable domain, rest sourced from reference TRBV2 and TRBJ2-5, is EPEVTQTPSHQVTQMGQEVILRCVPISNHLYFYWYRQILGQKVEFLVSFYNNEISEKSEIFDDQFSVERPDGSNFTLKIRSTKLEDSAMYFCASRRTTSLRETQYFGPGTRLLVL.

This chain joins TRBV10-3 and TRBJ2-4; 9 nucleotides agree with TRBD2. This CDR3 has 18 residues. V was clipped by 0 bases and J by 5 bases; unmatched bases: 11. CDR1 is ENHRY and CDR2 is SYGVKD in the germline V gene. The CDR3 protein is CAISESVAGAGGQNIQYF. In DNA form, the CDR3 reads TGTGCCATCAGTGAGTCGGTGGCGGGAGCGGGAGGTCAAAACATTCAGTACTTC.

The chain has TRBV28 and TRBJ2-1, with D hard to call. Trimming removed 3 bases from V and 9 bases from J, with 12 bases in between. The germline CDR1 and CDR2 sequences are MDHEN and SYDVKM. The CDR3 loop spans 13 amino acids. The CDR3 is CASSLFAPSEQFF. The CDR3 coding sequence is TGTGCCAGCAGTTTGTTTGCGCCTAGTGAGCAGTTCTTC.

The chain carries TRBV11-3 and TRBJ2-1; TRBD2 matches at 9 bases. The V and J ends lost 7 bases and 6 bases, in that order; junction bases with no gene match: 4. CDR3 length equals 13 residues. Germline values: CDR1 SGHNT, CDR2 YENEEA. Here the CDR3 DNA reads TGTGCCAGCAATGCGGGGGGGTCCAATGAGCAGTTCTTC. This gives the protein CASNAGGSNEQFF.

The CDR3 sequence: CASSHLAGEQFF. The CDR3 coding sequence is TGTGCCAGCAGCCATTTAGCGGGTGAGCAGTTCTTC. This chain uses TRBV3-1 (or the pseudogene TRBV3-2) with TRBJ2-1, with 7 bases that match TRBD2. Germline loops: CDR1 LGHDT, CDR2 YNNKEL (reference sequence). This CDR3 contains 12 residues. Germline trimming cut 3 bases from V and 9 bases from J; bases unmatched to any gene: 2.

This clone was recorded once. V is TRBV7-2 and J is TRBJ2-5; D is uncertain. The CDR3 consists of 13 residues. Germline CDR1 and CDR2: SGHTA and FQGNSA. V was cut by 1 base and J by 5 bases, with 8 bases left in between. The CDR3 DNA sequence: TGTGCCAGCAGCTTAGTGTTCGGTGAGACCCAGTACTTC. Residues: CASSLVFGETQYF.

CDR3 amino acids: CASSLNPPGVSYNEQFF. CDR3 nucleotides: TGTGCCAGCAGCTTAAACCCACCAGGGGTGAGCTACAATGAGCAGTTCTTC. The V call is TRBV7-3, the J call TRBJ2-1; possible D gene TRBD1, 6 bases. V gave up 1 base and J gave up 3 bases, with 16 bases separating them. This CDR3 has 17 amino acids. CDR1 SGHTA and CDR2 FQGTGA come from the germline V gene. The entire variable domain, with the rest obtained from reference TRBV7-3 and TRBJ2-1, is as follows: GAGVSQTPSNKVTEKGKYVELRCDPISGHTALYWYRQSLGQGPEFLIYFQGTGAADDSGLPNDRFFAVRPEGSVSTLKIQRTERGDSAVYLCASSLNPPGVSYNEQFFGPGTRLTVL.

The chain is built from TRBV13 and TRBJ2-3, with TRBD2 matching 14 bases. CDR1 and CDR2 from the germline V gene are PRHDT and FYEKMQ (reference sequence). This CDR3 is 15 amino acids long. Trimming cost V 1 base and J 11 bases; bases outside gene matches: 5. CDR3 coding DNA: TGTGCCAGCAGCTTAGAGACTAGCGGGAGGGCTTTGCAGTATTTT. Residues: CASSLETSGRALQYF.

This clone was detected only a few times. CDR3 residues: CASSIGPGTKNQPQHF. As DNA, the CDR3 is TGTGCCAGTAGTATAGGCCCCGGGACAAAAAACCAGCCCCAGCATTTT. The chain links TRBV19 to TRBJ1-5; possibly TRBD1 for D (6 bases). V dropped 1 base and J dropped 7 bases, with 17 bases sitting between them. Germline V gives CDR1 LNHDA, CDR2 SQIVND (reference sequence). The CDR3 is 16 residues long.